The 17 T cell receptor beta chains given below trace back to one sample, sequenced in a study of OX40 agonist ivuxolimab in advanced cancers. Here immunoSEQ multiplex PCR was the method, and the copy in TCRdb shows in-frame clones only, minus some. The top ten clones hold approximately 11% of a sample with over 50,000 clones, about 90% of them seen once. The sequences come from CD4+ or CD8+ T cells sorted from blood, collected in a trial of the OX40 agonist ivuxolimab. The receptors come from an adult with an advanced solid tumor such as melanoma, head and neck, liver or kidney cancer.

This rearrangement joins TRBV6-5 to TRBJ2-2; the match to TRBD1 covers 9 bases. The V and J ends lost 7 bases and 7 bases, in that order; junction bases with no gene match: 7. Germline assignment: CDR1 MNHEY and CDR2 SVGAGI. The CDR3 is 14 residues long. The DNA for the CDR3 is TGTGCCAGCAACCATTACAGGGGGCGCGGGGAGCTGTTTTTT. Its translation is CASNHYRGRGELFF.

V is TRBV7-9 and J is TRBJ2-7; D possibly uses TRBD1 or TRBD2 (6 bases each). The CDR3 extends over 15 amino acids. V was cut by 5 bases and J by 5 bases, with 19 bases left in between. Germline CDR1 SEHNR, CDR2 FQNEAQ (reference sequence). CDR3 residues: CASSPRGGGPDEQYF. For the CDR3, the DNA is TGTGCCAGCAGCCCCAGGGGTGGGGGGCCCGACGAGCAGTACTTC.

This sequence joins TRBV9 and TRBJ2-1, with 7 nucleotides matching TRBD1. Trimming removed 3 bases from V and 10 bases from J; junction bases left unmatched: 7. CDR1 and CDR2 (germline): SGDLS, YYNGEE. This CDR3 contains 13 residues. In DNA, the CDR3 is TGTGCCAGCAGCGAGACAGGGACAGCCGAGCAGTTCTTC. This gives the protein CASSETGTAEQFF.

This clone was seen only a few times. CDR3 nucleotides: TGTGCCAGCACCCCCCTGGGGGCGCCGAACACTGAAGCTTTCTTT. It specifies CASTPLGAPNTEAFF. The rearrangement links TRBV9 to TRBJ1-1; TRBD1 might be the D (6 bases). Trimming cost V 6 bases and J 1 base, with 16 bases left between them. The CDR3 runs 15 residues. Per germline, CDR1 SGDLS and CDR2 YYNGEE. The complete variable domain, with remaining parts taken from reference TRBV9 and TRBJ1-1, reads DSGVTQTPKHLITATGQRVTLRCSPRSGDLSVYWYQQSLDQGLQFLIQYYNGEERAKGNILERFSAQQFPDLHSELNLSSLELGDSALYFCASTPLGAPNTEAFFGQGTRLTVV.

This chain connects TRBV19 to TRBJ1-1, with D perhaps matching TRBD1 (6 bases). Per germline, CDR1 LNHDA and CDR2 SQIVND (reference sequence). Trimming removed 8 bases at V and 0 bases at J, with 10 bases between. The CDR3 runs 13 residues. The CDR3 region has the DNA TGTGCCAGTTACCGGGACATGAACACTGAAGCTTTCTTT. Translating gives CASYRDMNTEAFF.

Here the CDR3 reads CSAERGGYNEQFF. The CDR3 DNA reads TGCAGCGCCGAGCGGGGGGGGTACAATGAGCAGTTCTTC. V is TRBV29-1 and J is TRBJ2-1; TRBD2 matches at 10 bases. This CDR3 has 13 amino acids. The junction had 4 bases not matched to a gene; V was cut back by 7 bases and J by 4 bases. CDR1 and CDR2 (germline): SQVTM, ANQGSEA.

CDR3 in DNA: TGTGCCAGCAGCGTAGGCCAGATGGGCTACGAGCAGTACTTC. Translating it yields CASSVGQMGYEQYF. The chain has TRBV9 and TRBJ2-7; no definite D call. CDR3 length equals 14 residues. V shed 0 bases and J shed 3 bases, with 10 bases lying between them. Per the germline V gene, CDR1 is SGDLS and CDR2 is YYNGEE.

This chain uses TRBV28 with TRBJ1-2; the D gene is possibly TRBD1 (6 bases). The CDR3 is made up of 13 amino acids. The V and J ends lost 7 bases and 5 bases respectively, with 14 bases between them. From germline, CDR1 is MDHEN and CDR2 SYDVKM. For the CDR3, the DNA is TGTGCCAGCACCCTCGGACAGCTATATGGCTACACCTTC. Its translation: CASTLGQLYGYTF.

This clone was detected a few times. Since the CDR3 does not end with the conserved phenylalanine or tryptophan, this likely comes from a read error. The rearrangement uses TRBV19 and TRBJ1-6, with a tentative D call TRBD1 (5 bases). The CDR3 is 15 amino acids. V dropped 3 bases and J dropped 9 bases, with 15 bases sitting between them. Per the germline V gene, CDR1 is LNHDA and CDR2 is SQIVND (reference sequence). CDR3 DNA sequence: TGTGCCAGTAGTATGCTGGCAGGGTCGGGTTCACCCCTCCACCTT. It specifies CASSMLAGSGSPLHL.

The chain uses TRBV7-6 and TRBJ2-1, with a weak D call TRBD1 (6 bases). V lost 5 bases and J 6 bases, leaving 14 bases between the germline ends. The CDR3 is 14 residues long. Germline CDR1 and CDR2: SGHVS and FNYEAQ. The CDR3 is CASSPWTEGNEQFF. In DNA, the CDR3 is TGTGCCAGCAGCCCCTGGACAGAAGGCAATGAGCAGTTCTTC.

This clone was seen only once. This chain uses TRBV7-3 with TRBJ2-5; D unclear. Germline V lookup: CDR1 SGHTA, CDR2 FQGTGA. The ends were cut back, 6 bases at V and 5 bases at J, with 16 bases in the middle. This CDR3 comprises 14 residues. CDR3 region: CASSPSGVRETQYF. CDR3 nucleotides: TGTGCCAGCAGTCCAAGTGGGGTTAGGGAGACCCAGTACTTC. Full variable domain (missing parts from reference TRBV7-3 and TRBJ2-5): GAGVSQTPSNKVTEKGKYVELRCDPISGHTALYWYRQSLGQGPEFLIYFQGTGAADDSGLPNDRFFAVRPEGSVSTLKIQRTERGDSAVYLCASSPSGVRETQYFGPGTRLLVL.

This clone appeared once. This chain joins TRBV7-3 and TRBJ1-1, with no clear D. This CDR3 region has 16 residues. Germline assignment: CDR1 SGHTA and CDR2 FQGTGA. Trimming took 5 bases from V and 5 from J, leaving 21 bases between them. The CDR3 DNA reads as TGTGCCAGCAGCCCCCTCCGCACCCATAAAGGGACTGAAGCTTTCTTT. It specifies CASSPLRTHKGTEAFF. Full variable domain (rest looked up from reference TRBV7-3 and TRBJ1-1): GAGVSQTPSNKVTEKGKYVELRCDPISGHTALYWYRQSLGQGPEFLIYFQGTGAADDSGLPNDRFFAVRPEGSVSTLKIQRTERGDSAVYLCASSPLRTHKGTEAFFGQGTRLTVV.

The V and J genes are TRBV7-3 and TRBJ2-1, with D unclear. This CDR3 contains 13 residues. The V end lost 5 bases, the J end lost 5 bases, and 10 bases lay between the germline ends. Germline CDR1 and CDR2: SGHTA and FQGTGA. CDR3 loop: CASSLLLNNEQFF. The DNA for the CDR3 is TGTGCCAGCAGCCTACTCCTTAACAATGAGCAGTTCTTC.

The chain couples TRBV9 to TRBJ2-1; D might be TRBD2 (7 bases). Trimming stripped 4 bases from V and 10 bases from J, with 21 bases between. The germline V gene has CDR1 SGDLS and CDR2 YYNGEE. The CDR3 extends over 15 amino acids. CDR3 DNA sequence: TGTGCCAGCAGCCTATATAGGGACATCGGGGGGGAGCAGTTCTTC. Its translation: CASSLYRDIGGEQFF. The whole variable domain, filled in from reference TRBV9 and TRBJ2-1, reads DSGVTQTPKHLITATGQRVTLRCSPRSGDLSVYWYQQSLDQGLQFLIQYYNGEERAKGNILERFSAQQFPDLHSELNLSSLELGDSALYFCASSLYRDIGGEQFFGPGTRLTVL.

This clone was counted once. V usage is TRBV7-8 and J usage is TRBJ2-2; D is uncertain. The CDR3 is 16 amino acids. Trimming left V 3 bases short and J 0 bases short, with 11 bases between. In germline, CDR1 is SGHVS, CDR2 FQNEAQ. In DNA form, the CDR3 reads TGTGCCAGCAGCTTCGATGAGGTTGCGAACACCGGGGAGCTGTTTTTT. Protein: CASSFDEVANTGELFF.

This clone turned up a few times. J is TRBJ1-5 and V is TRBV15; perhaps TRBD1 as D (6 bases). CDR3 length: 15 amino acids. The germline CDR1 and CDR2 sequences are LNHNV and YYDKDF (reference sequence). Trimming stripped 1 base from V and 8 bases from J, with 15 bases between. CDR3 in amino acids: CATSRVRQGPEPQHF. CDR3 nucleotide sequence: TGTGCCACCAGCAGAGTTCGTCAGGGGCCTGAGCCCCAGCATTTT.

V usage is TRBV7-6 and J usage is TRBJ1-3; D gene uncertain. CDR1 and CDR2 (germline): SGHVS, FNYEAQ. The CDR3 is 15 amino acids. The V and J ends lost 3 bases and 4 bases respectively, with 13 bases between them. DNA for the CDR3: TGTGCCAGCAGCTTGGGCTCGATCGGGGGAAACACCATATATTTT. It specifies CASSLGSIGGNTIYF.